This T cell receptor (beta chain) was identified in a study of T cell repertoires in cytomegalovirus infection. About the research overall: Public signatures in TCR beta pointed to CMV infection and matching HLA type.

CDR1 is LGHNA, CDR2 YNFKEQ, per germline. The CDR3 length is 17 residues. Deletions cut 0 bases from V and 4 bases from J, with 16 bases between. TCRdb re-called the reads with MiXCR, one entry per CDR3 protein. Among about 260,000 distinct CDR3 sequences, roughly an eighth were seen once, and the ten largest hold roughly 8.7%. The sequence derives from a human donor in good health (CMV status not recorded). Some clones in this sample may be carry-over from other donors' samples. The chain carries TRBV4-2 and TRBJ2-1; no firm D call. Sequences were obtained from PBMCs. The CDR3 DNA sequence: TGTGCCAGCAGCCAAGATCTTATAGCAGATAGGTACAATGAGCAGTTCTTC. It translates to CASSQDLIADRYNEQFF.